These T cell receptor beta chains were read from a single sample in a study of beta chain features in type 1 diabetes. Clones were sequenced by immunoSEQ multiplex PCR, and TCRdb holds only the in-frame ones, with some missing. Counted here are more than 110,000 clones, 6% to 7.5% occurring once; the ten biggest clones make up about 1.4%. Sequenced material: central memory CD4+ T cells from blood. Receptors originate from a woman between 25 and 40 years old in good health. Both conserved end residues are part of each CDR3. D genes are given only for firm matches. The size entry is marked missing in some rows and otherwise reads once, few, many or a size class.

clone_size	v_call	d_call	j_call	cdr3_length	cdr3_aa	cdr3_nt
few	TRBV30	-	TRBJ1-3	13	CAWSVLQSNTIYF	TGTGCCTGGAGTGTGTTGCAGTCTAACACCATATATTTT
-	TRBV7-8	-	TRBJ2-7	13	CASSPGMSYEQYF	TGTGCCAGCAGCCCGGGGATGTCCTACGAGCAGTACTTC
few	TRBV5-1	TRBD2	TRBJ2-7	22	CASSWPDLGGQKASGRVYEQYF	TGCGCCAGCAGCTGGCCGGACCTAGGGGGCCAGAAGGCTAGCGGGAGGGTCTACGAGCAGTACTTC
few	TRBV2	TRBD1	TRBJ1-1	16	CASSPLGTGIRTEAFF	TGTGCCAGCAGTCCTCTAGGGACAGGAATTCGGACTGAAGCTTTCTTT
many	TRBV23-1	TRBD2	TRBJ2-2	16	CARGGREAPRTGELFF	TGCGCCAGGGGCGGGAGGGAGGCCCCAAGGACCGGGGAGCTGTTTTTT
few	TRBV7-3	-	TRBJ2-1	16	CASSLRVSLLFDEQFF	TGTGCCAGCAGCTTAAGAGTCTCGTTGTTATTCGATGAGCAGTTCTTC
few	TRBV6-6	TRBD1	TRBJ1-1	14	CASSPRTGDTEAFF	TGTGCCAGCAGCCCACGGACAGGGGACACTGAAGCTTTCTTT
few	TRBV5-1	-	TRBJ2-2	16	CASSLIEGEKGWELFF	TGCGCCAGCAGCCTCATTGAAGGGGAAAAAGGGTGGGAGCTGTTTTTT
few	TRBV7-3	-	TRBJ1-2	15	CASSLFGQGNYGYTF	TGTGCCAGCAGCTTATTCGGGCAGGGAAACTATGGCTACACCTTC
-	TRBV28	TRBD2	TRBJ2-1	16	CASSFKWVAGPSEQFF	TGTGCCAGCAGTTTTAAATGGGTAGCGGGACCCTCGGAGCAGTTCTTC
once	TRBV6-1	TRBD2	TRBJ2-3	14	CAIRAGGPTDTQYF	TGTGCCATCCGAGCGGGAGGGCCCACAGATACGCAGTATTTT
many	TRBV6-6	-	TRBJ2-3	12	CASWRGPDTQYF	TGTGCCAGCTGGCGGGGCCCAGATACGCAGTATTTT
-	TRBV6-5	-	TRBJ1-1	13	CASSYSFHFEAFF	TGTGCCAGCAGTTACTCATTCCATTTCGAAGCTTTCTTT
-	TRBV6-5	-	TRBJ2-1	14	CASSYSRGGNEQFF	TGTGCCAGCAGTTACTCGCGGGGAGGCAATGAGCAGTTCTTC
few	TRBV28	-	TRBJ2-1	19	CASSPPFVSRGVSYNEQFF	TGTGCCAGCAGTCCTCCATTCGTCTCTCGTGGAGTCTCCTACAATGAGCAGTTCTTC
few	TRBV7-9	TRBD2	TRBJ2-2	16	CASSLSPGGPTGELFF	TGTGCCAGCAGCTTAAGCCCGGGAGGGCCCACCGGGGAGCTGTTTTTT
few	TRBV7-2	-	TRBJ2-5	14	CASSLSGPGETQYF	TGTGCCAGCAGCTTAAGCGGCCCAGGAGAGACCCAGTACTTC
few	TRBV7-9	TRBD2	TRBJ2-5	16	CASSGGASGFQETQYF	TGTGCCAGCAGCGGTGGGGCTAGCGGGTTTCAAGAGACCCAGTACTTC
many	TRBV29-1	-	TRBJ1-5	13	CSVGLSGNQPQHF	TGCAGCGTTGGCCTCTCGGGCAATCAGCCCCAGCATTTT
many	TRBV28	-	TRBJ2-3	16	CASSPGQTLRTDTQYF	TGTGCCAGCAGTCCAGGACAGACCTTAAGGACAGATACGCAGTATTTT
few	TRBV6-1	-	TRBJ2-1	15	CASSEPVGNGDEQFF	TGTGCCAGCAGTGAACCGGTCGGGAATGGCGATGAGCAGTTCTTC
few	TRBV6-5	-	TRBJ1-1	15	CASREPRGTGTEAFF	TGTGCCAGCAGAGAGCCCAGGGGTACGGGAACTGAAGCTTTCTTT
few	TRBV29-1	-	TRBJ1-2	12	CSVEAVNYGYTF	TGCAGCGTTGAAGCGGTTAACTATGGCTACACCTTC
-	TRBV6-5	-	TRBJ1-2	11	CASSVSHGYTF	TGTGCCAGCAGTGTCTCCCATGGCTACACCTTC
many	TRBV30	TRBD2	TRBJ2-3	14	CAWSLGGGMDTQYF	TGTGCCTGGAGTCTCGGCGGGGGGATGGATACGCAGTATTTT
-	TRBV18	TRBD1	TRBJ1-2	18	CASSRTGTVSMANYGYTF	TGTGCCAGCTCACGTACCGGGACAGTCAGTATGGCTAACTATGGCTACACCTTC
-	TRBV2	TRBD1	TRBJ1-2	13	CASRDGTASGYTF	TGTGCCAGCAGAGACGGGACAGCGAGTGGCTACACCTTC